Listed below are T cell receptor beta chains from one sample, sequenced in a study of vaccination effects on CD4 cells after COVID-19. Their antigens are not known. Using immunoSEQ multiplex PCR, the repertoire was profiled, and TCRdb retains in-frame clones only, with some absent. The table lists 15,000 or so clones, approximately 83% of them singletons. This sample comprised CD4+ T cells from PBMCs cultured with HCoV-NL63 spike peptides, obtained after COVID-19 vaccination. The source is a human donor who had a prior SARS-CoV-2 infection. CDR3s include the opening cysteine and the closing phenylalanine or tryptophan. The D gene is left open where the match is weak. Part of the rows lack a size; the others show once, few, many or a class for expanded clones.

DNA	CDR3	V	J	D	size
TGTGCCAGCGGGGGACCGTTTAGCAATCAGCCCCAGCATTTT	CASGGPFSNQPQHF	TRBV6-5	TRBJ1-5	-	once
TGTGCCAGCAGCTCAAGCACCGGGACTGACTCCGAGAATGAGCAGTTCTTC	CASSSSTGTDSENEQFF	TRBV11-3	TRBJ2-1	-	few
TGTGCCAGCAGTATGGACAGAACAAGCACAGATACGCAGTATTTT	CASSMDRTSTDTQYF	TRBV6-4	TRBJ2-3	-	-
TGTGCCATCCAACAGGGGCCTCGTTTGGAGACCCAGTACTTC	CAIQQGPRLETQYF	TRBV6-5	TRBJ2-5	TRBD1	-
TGTGCCTGGAGTCCTAGCACAGATACGCAGTATTTT	CAWSPSTDTQYF	TRBV30	TRBJ2-3	-	-
TGTGCCAGCTCTCCGAGCCAGCTATCCAACTATGGCTACACCTTC	CASSPSQLSNYGYTF	TRBV18	TRBJ1-2	-	-
TGTGCCATCAGTGCCAGACTAGTTGGCGAGACCCAGTACTTC	CAISARLVGETQYF	TRBV10-3	TRBJ2-5	-	-
TGTGCCAGCAGCCCCCGAGGACAGGGACGTGGCAATGAGCAGTTCTTC	CASSPRGQGRGNEQFF	TRBV11-2	TRBJ2-1	TRBD1	-
TGTGCTAGCAGCCGGGACAGGGTTTTTGGGGCCAACGTCCTGACTTTC	CASSRDRVFGANVLTF	TRBV7-7	TRBJ2-6	TRBD1	few
TGTGCCAGCAGCCAGGGGGGAAGTCAGCCCCAGCATTTT	CASSQGGSQPQHF	TRBV7-9	TRBJ1-5	TRBD1	few
TGCGCCAGCAGCCGATCACCGACAGCAGCCTACGAGCAGTACTTC	CASSRSPTAAYEQYF	TRBV4-3	TRBJ2-7	-	-
TGTGCCAGCAGCCGACGGGGAAGGAGCTCCTATAATTCACCCCTCCACTTT	CASSRRGRSSYNSPLHF	TRBV6-6	TRBJ1-6	-	-
TGTGCCAGAGGGCCCGTCACGGGCGATAATGAAAAACTGTTTTTT	CARGPVTGDNEKLFF	TRBV7-3	TRBJ1-4	-	-
TGTGCCAGCAGCCAAAGGACCTCCGGACAGGGGGCCGGGGAGCTGTTTTTT	CASSQRTSGQGAGELFF	TRBV4-2	TRBJ2-2	TRBD1	few
TGTGCCAGCAGCGTAGATATAGGTTTGGGTGAGACCCAGTACTTC	CASSVDIGLGETQYF	TRBV9	TRBJ2-5	-	-
TGCGCCAGCGGCTCGAACACCGGGGAGCTGTTTTTT	CASGSNTGELFF	TRBV5-1	TRBJ2-2	-	-
TGTGCCAGCAGCCACCGGACAGGGAAGATCTACGAGCAGTACTTC	CASSHRTGKIYEQYF	TRBV5-6	TRBJ2-7	TRBD1	-
TGTGCCACCTCCGGCCTGGGATCCTGGTATTTT	CATSGLGSWYF	TRBV24-1	TRBJ2-3	-	-
TGTGCCAGCAGGCAGACAGGGTACTATGGCTACACCTTC	CASRQTGYYGYTF	TRBV2	TRBJ1-2	TRBD1	-
TGTGCCAGCAGTGACATCGGACAGACCTACACTGAAGCTTTCTTT	CASSDIGQTYTEAFF	TRBV6-1	TRBJ1-1	-	-
TGTGCCAGCTCACTACGGGACAGCCACTACACCTTC	CASSLRDSHYTF	TRBV18	TRBJ1-2	TRBD1	-
TGTGCCAGTAGTATAGGGAAGGGACAGGGGTACTACGAGCAGTACTTC	CASSIGKGQGYYEQYF	TRBV19	TRBJ2-7	TRBD1	-
TGTGCCACCAGTGATAGCGGGAGTACGCAGTATTTT	CATSDSGSTQYF	TRBV24-1	TRBJ2-3	TRBD2	-
TGTGCAAGTCGCTTAGGTCGTCAGGACAGCTCCTACGAGCAGTACTTC	CASRLGRQDSSYEQYF	TRBV12-2	TRBJ2-7	-	-
TGCGCCAGCAGCACAAACAGGGGACCCTACGAGCAGTACTTC	CASSTNRGPYEQYF	TRBV5-1	TRBJ2-7	TRBD1	few
TGTGCCACATGGTCCCCGGGGGCGAGATACGAGCAGTACTTC	CATWSPGARYEQYF	TRBV24-1	TRBJ2-7	-	few
TGCAGTGCTAGTACTAGTACTGAGCAGTTCTTC	CSASTSTEQFF	TRBV20-1	TRBJ2-1	-	-
TGTGCCAGCAGCTTGGGGGCTAGCTACGAGCAGTACTTC	CASSLGASYEQYF	TRBV5-6	TRBJ2-7	-	once
TGTGCCAGCAGTTACAACCGGGACAGGGGGAACTACGAGCAGTACTTC	CASSYNRDRGNYEQYF	TRBV6-2/TRBV6-3	TRBJ2-7	TRBD1	few